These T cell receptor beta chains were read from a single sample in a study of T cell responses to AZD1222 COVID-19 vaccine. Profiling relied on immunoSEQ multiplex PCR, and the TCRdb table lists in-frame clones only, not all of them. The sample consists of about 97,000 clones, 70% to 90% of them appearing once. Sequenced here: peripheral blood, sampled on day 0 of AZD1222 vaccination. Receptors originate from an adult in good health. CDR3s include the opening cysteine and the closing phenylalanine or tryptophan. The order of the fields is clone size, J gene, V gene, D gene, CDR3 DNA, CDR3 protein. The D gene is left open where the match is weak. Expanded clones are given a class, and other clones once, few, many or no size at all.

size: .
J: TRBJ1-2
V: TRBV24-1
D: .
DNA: TGTGCCACCAGTGATTCGACAGAAGTCCGAGGCGGCTACACCTTC
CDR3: CATSDSTEVRGGYTF

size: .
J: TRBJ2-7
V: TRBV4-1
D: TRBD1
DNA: TGCGCCAGCAGCCCTGAGACAGGGTATTACGAGCAGTACTTC
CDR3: CASSPETGYYEQYF

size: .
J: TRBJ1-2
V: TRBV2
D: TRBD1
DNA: TGTGCCAGCACCCTAAGGGGACAGAACGATGGCTACACCTTC
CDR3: CASTLRGQNDGYTF

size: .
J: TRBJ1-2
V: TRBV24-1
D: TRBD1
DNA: TGTGCCACCAGTGACCCGGGACAGGGGAGAGGCTACACCTTC
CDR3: CATSDPGQGRGYTF

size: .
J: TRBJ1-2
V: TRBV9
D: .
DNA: TGTGCCAGCAGCGTAGGGGCAGGGCCGAACTATGGCTACACCTTC
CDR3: CASSVGAGPNYGYTF

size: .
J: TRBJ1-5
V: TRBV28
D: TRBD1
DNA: TGTGCCAGCAGAAACCCCGGGACAGGGAGTCAGCCCCAGCATTTT
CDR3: CASRNPGTGSQPQHF

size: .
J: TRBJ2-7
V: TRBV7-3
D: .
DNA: TGTGCCAGCAGCTCGTATCAGGATAGCGAGCAGTACTTC
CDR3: CASSSYQDSEQYF

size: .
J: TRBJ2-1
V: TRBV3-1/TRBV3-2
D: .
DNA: TGTGCCAGCAGCCAAGAACCAGCGTCTTACAATGAGCAGTTCTTC
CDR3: CASSQEPASYNEQFF

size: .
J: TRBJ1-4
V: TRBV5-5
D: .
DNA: TGTGCCAGCAGCTTCCTCAGGGGATCAACTAATGAAAAACTGTTTTTT
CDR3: CASSFLRGSTNEKLFF

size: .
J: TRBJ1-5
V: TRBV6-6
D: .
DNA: TGTGCCAGCAGTCCAGATTTCAGGGTTCAGCCCCAGCATTTT
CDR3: CASSPDFRVQPQHF

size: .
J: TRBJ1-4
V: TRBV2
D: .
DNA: TGTGCCAGCAGTGGCCAGGGTAATGAAAAACTGTTTTTT
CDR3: CASSGQGNEKLFF

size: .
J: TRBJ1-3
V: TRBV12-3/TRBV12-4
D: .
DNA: TGTGCCAGCAGTTTCGGGGGAAACACCATATATTTT
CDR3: CASSFGGNTIYF

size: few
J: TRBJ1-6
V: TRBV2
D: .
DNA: TGTGCCAGCATCCGTTTGACAGTATCAAATTCACCCCTCCACTTT
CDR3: CASIRLTVSNSPLHF

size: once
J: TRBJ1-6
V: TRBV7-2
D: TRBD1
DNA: TGTGCCAGCAGACACGGCACCGGGACAGGGGCCTCACCCCTCCACTTT
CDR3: CASRHGTGTGASPLHF

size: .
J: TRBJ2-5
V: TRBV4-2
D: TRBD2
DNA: TGTGCCAGCAGCAAGCTAGCGGGGGTCGAGACCCAGTACTTC
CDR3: CASSKLAGVETQYF

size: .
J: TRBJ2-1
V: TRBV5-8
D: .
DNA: TGTGCCAGCAGCCTTCGCGGGGTCTACAATGAGCAGTTCTTC
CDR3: CASSLRGVYNEQFF

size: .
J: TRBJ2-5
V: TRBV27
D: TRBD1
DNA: TGTGCCAGCATGGACAGGGGAACGAGAGAGACCCAGTACTTC
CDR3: CASMDRGTRETQYF

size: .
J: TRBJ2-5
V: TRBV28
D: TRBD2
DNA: TGTGCCAGCAGTTATGCGGGGGGACTAGCGACCGAGACCCAGTACTTC
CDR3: CASSYAGGLATETQYF

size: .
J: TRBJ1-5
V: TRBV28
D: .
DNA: TGTGCCAGCAGTTTACCAGGGTCGAGCAATCAGCCCCAGCATTTT
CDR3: CASSLPGSSNQPQHF

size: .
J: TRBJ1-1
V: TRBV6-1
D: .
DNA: TGTGCCAGCAGTGAAGCCGGGACAACTACTGAAGCTTTCTTT
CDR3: CASSEAGTTTEAFF

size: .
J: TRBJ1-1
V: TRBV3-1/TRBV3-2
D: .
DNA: TGTGCCAGCAGCCAAAGCGGGAGAAAGTCGGAAGCTTTCTTT
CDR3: CASSQSGRKSEAFF

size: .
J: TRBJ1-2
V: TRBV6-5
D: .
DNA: TGTGCCAGCAGTTACGAAGTAGGGGCGCAGGGCTACACCTTC
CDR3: CASSYEVGAQGYTF

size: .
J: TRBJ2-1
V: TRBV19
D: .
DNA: TGTGCCAGTAGTATAGCGGCAGGTCTCCGGGACGAGCAGTTCTTC
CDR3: CASSIAAGLRDEQFF

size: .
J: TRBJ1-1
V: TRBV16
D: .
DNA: TGTGCCAGCAGCCAAACCCTGAACACTGAAGCTTTCTTT
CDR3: CASSQTLNTEAFF

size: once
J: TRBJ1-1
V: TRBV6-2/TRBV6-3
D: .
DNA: TGTGCCAGCAGTTACGAGGGAAACACTGAAGCTTTCTTT
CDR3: CASSYEGNTEAFF

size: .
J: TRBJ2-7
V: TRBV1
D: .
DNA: TGCACCAGCAGCCAACCAAACAGGGAAGGTGCGAGGCGGGAGCAGTACTTC
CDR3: CTSSQPNREGARREQYF

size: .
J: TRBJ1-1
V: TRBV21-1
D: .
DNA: TGTGCCAGCAGCAATCTCGACAGGGAGGTAGCCGAAGCTTTCTTT
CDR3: CASSNLDREVAEAFF

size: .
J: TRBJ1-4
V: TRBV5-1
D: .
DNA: TGCGCCAGCAGCGTTGGAGGGGTGCCTGAAAAACTGTTTTTT
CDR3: CASSVGGVPEKLFF

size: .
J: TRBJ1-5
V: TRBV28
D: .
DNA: TGTGCCAGCAGGGACAGTTACAGCAATCAGCCCCAGCATTTT
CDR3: CASRDSYSNQPQHF